This T cell receptor beta chain was identified in a study of response to subunit inactivated influenza vaccine. Study-wide findings and caveats: The authors proposed limited new T cell recruitment per seasonal influenza vaccination.

The germline V gene encodes CDR1 DFQATT and CDR2 SNEGSKA (reference sequence). V was pared by 8 bases and J by 0 bases, with 13 bases between. The CDR3 runs 13 residues. This clonotype was seen a few times. Its target is not known. TCRdb ran MiXCR on the RT-PCR reads and lists one entry per CDR3 protein. This table holds under 800,000 distinct CDR3 sequences, around 14% found once. The sequencing here drew on PBMCs from blood, taken 14 days before vaccination. The V call is TRBV20-1, the J call TRBJ2-5, with D perhaps matching TRBD2 (7 bases). The sequence came from a man in his fifties or sixties who received an inactivated influenza vaccine. CDR3 sequence reads: CSWAGADQETQYF. The DNA of the CDR3 is TGCAGTTGGGCGGGGGCCGACCAAGAGACCCAGTACTTC.